Listed below are T cell receptor beta chains from one sample, sequenced in a study of T cell responses to AZD1222 COVID-19 vaccine. Sequencing was performed with immunoSEQ multiplex PCR; in TCRdb, only in-frame clones are kept and a portion is missing. The sample includes approximately 130,000 clones, 80% to 95% of them seen just once. Sequenced material: peripheral blood, taken on day 0 of AZD1222 vaccination. These receptors were taken from an adult in good health. Each CDR3 is given with its conserved first and last residue. D genes are given only for firm matches. Rows may omit the clone size; those that give it use once, few, many or a size class.

j_call	v_call	d_call	clone_size	cdr3_nt	cdr3_aa
TRBJ1-5	TRBV6-7	NA	NA	TGTGCCCCCATCCCTCGAGTTAATAGCAATCAGCCCCAGCATTTT	CAPIPRVNSNQPQHF
TRBJ2-7	TRBV6-5	NA	NA	TGTGCCAGCAGTTACTCGTACAGAGCCTCCTACGAGCAGTACTTC	CASSYSYRASYEQYF
TRBJ1-2	TRBV19	TRBD1	NA	TGTGCCAGTACCGGGACAGGGGGCGCAAGGATCAGCTATGGCTACACCTTC	CASTGTGGARISYGYTF
TRBJ1-1	TRBV6-5	NA	NA	TGTGCCAGCAGGGGGGACAAATTGAACACTGAAGCTTTCTTT	CASRGDKLNTEAFF
TRBJ2-2	TRBV6-4	TRBD2	NA	TGTGCCAGCAGTCTTCAAGCGGGAGGGGAAACCGGGGAGCTGTTTTTT	CASSLQAGGETGELFF
TRBJ2-1	TRBV27	NA	once	TGTGCCAGCAGTTCAGGGATTGAGCAGTTCTTC	CASSSGIEQFF
TRBJ2-2	TRBV30	TRBD2	NA	TGTGCCTCCCAAGGGCGTGCTAGCGGCTGGTCGAACACCGGGGAGCTGTTTTTT	CASQGRASGWSNTGELFF
TRBJ1-2	TRBV24-1	TRBD1	NA	TGTGCCACCAGTGATTCTTCGGGACAGGGGATCGGCTATGGCTACACCTTC	CATSDSSGQGIGYGYTF
TRBJ1-4	TRBV27	NA	NA	TGTGCCAGCAGTCTTGCAGGGTCTGGTGAAAAACTGTTTTTT	CASSLAGSGEKLFF
TRBJ1-5	TRBV19	NA	NA	TGTGCCAGTAGTATAGATCTGGGGGGAAGCAATCAGCCCCAGCATTTT	CASSIDLGGSNQPQHF
TRBJ2-7	TRBV11-1	TRBD1	NA	TGTGCCAGCAGTAAGGGACAGGGGGTTGGCGAGCAGTACTTC	CASSKGQGVGEQYF
TRBJ1-2	TRBV7-2	NA	once	TGTGCCAGCAGCCCTCGGGCCCGGTCTGATGGCTACACCTTC	CASSPRARSDGYTF
TRBJ2-5	TRBV19	TRBD2	NA	TGTGCCAGTAGTAGCCACGGACTAGCGGGAGGCGAGACCCAGTACTTC	CASSSHGLAGGETQYF
TRBJ1-6	TRBV28	NA	NA	TGTGCCAGCAGTTTGGTCCTTAATTCACCCCTCCACTTT	CASSLVLNSPLHF
TRBJ2-1	TRBV5-8	NA	NA	TGTGCCAGCAGCTTGGGAGGGGCGCACAGCTACAATGAGCAGTTCTTC	CASSLGGAHSYNEQFF
TRBJ2-2	TRBV30	TRBD2	once	TGTGCCTGGAGTGCTGCGGGAGGGCGAAACGGGGAGCTGTTTTTT	CAWSAAGGRNGELFF
TRBJ1-5	TRBV11-2	TRBD1	NA	TGTGCCAGCAGCTTAGGGCAGGGGGCGAATCAGCCCCAGCATTTT	CASSLGQGANQPQHF
TRBJ2-1	TRBV7-9	NA	NA	TGTGCCAGCAGCTTAGCTAGCGATGAGCAGTTCTTC	CASSLASDEQFF
TRBJ1-2	TRBV20-1	NA	NA	TGCAGTGCCTCCGGGGGGGCTGGCTACACCTTC	CSASGGAGYTF
TRBJ2-3	TRBV6-1	NA	NA	TGTGCCAGCAGTGAAGATCGGACAGATACGCAGTATTTT	CASSEDRTDTQYF
TRBJ2-7	TRBV5-6	NA	NA	TGTGCCAGCAGCTTCTTGGGGGACGGCTCCTACGAGCAGTACTTC	CASSFLGDGSYEQYF
TRBJ1-1	TRBV5-1	NA	NA	TGCGCCAGCAGTCTGTTTCAAGCCAAAGAAGCTTTCTTT	CASSLFQAKEAFF
TRBJ1-4	TRBV6-5	NA	NA	TGTGCCAGCAGCGCCTCCACGTACAGGGAAGAAAAACTGTTTTTT	CASSASTYREEKLFF
TRBJ2-7	TRBV5-5	NA	NA	TGTGCCAGCAGTTTGAACGACTCTCCCCGGTTCGAGCAGTACTTC	CASSLNDSPRFEQYF
TRBJ1-1	TRBV6-1	TRBD1	NA	TGTGCCAGCAGTGATAGGGGGCGGGAGAACACTGAAGCTTTCTTT	CASSDRGRENTEAFF
TRBJ1-3	TRBV19	TRBD1	NA	TGTGCCAGTAGTCCCGACAGGGCTGGAAACACCATATATTTT	CASSPDRAGNTIYF
TRBJ1-1	TRBV6-6	NA	NA	TGTGCCAGCAGCCTGAAAGACGCCGACACTGAAGCTTTCTTT	CASSLKDADTEAFF
TRBJ2-2	TRBV7-9	NA	NA	TGTGCCAGCAGCTTAGATGGGTGGACCGGGGAGCTGTTTTTT	CASSLDGWTGELFF
TRBJ2-5	TRBV29-1	NA	NA	TGCAGCGTTGTCCAGGGGGGGGAGACCCAGTACTTC	CSVVQGGETQYF
TRBJ2-1	TRBV3-1/TRBV3-2	TRBD2	NA	TGTGCCAGCAGCCAAGATATGGCGGGAGGCTACAATGAGCAGTTCTTC	CASSQDMAGGYNEQFF
TRBJ1-1	TRBV6-6	TRBD1	NA	TGTGCCAGCAGTACGCAGGGGGGGGACACTGAAGCTTTCTTT	CASSTQGGDTEAFF
TRBJ2-5	TRBV29-1	NA	few	TGCAGCGTTGAGTGGGAGACCCAGTACTTC	CSVEWETQYF
TRBJ2-6	TRBV19	NA	NA	TGTGCCAGTAGACACCCCTCGGTGGCCAACGTCCTGACTTTC	CASRHPSVANVLTF
TRBJ1-2	TRBV6-5	TRBD1	NA	TGTGCCAGCAGTTACTCACAGGGACAGGGCTATGGCTACACCTTC	CASSYSQGQGYGYTF
TRBJ2-2	TRBV7-2	NA	NA	TGTGCCAGCAGCTTAGACTGGGGGGCTGGCGGGGAGCTGTTTTTT	CASSLDWGAGGELFF
TRBJ2-1	TRBV7-8	TRBD2	NA	TGTGCCAGCAGCTTAGCCACTAGCGGATACAATGAGCAGTTCTTC	CASSLATSGYNEQFF
TRBJ1-3	TRBV24-1	NA	NA	TGTGCCACCAGGGCAGGGTCTGGAAACACCATATATTTT	CATRAGSGNTIYF